This is a list of T cell receptor beta chains from one sample in a study of shared clonotypes between healthy human individuals. Assay: immunoSEQ multiplex PCR; the TCRdb copy retains only in-frame clones and omits some. The table has 2 million to 2.5 million clones, approximately 94% seen once. The sequenced sample was naive CD4+ T cells sorted from blood. Receptors were obtained from a young man in good health. CDR3s include the opening cysteine and the closing phenylalanine or tryptophan. Fields, in order: clone size, V gene, J gene, D gene, CDR3 protein, CDR3 DNA. A D gene is named only where the DNA matches it firmly. Size is omitted from some rows. Given values are once, few, many or a class for expanded clones.

-,TRBV6-6,TRBJ1-6,-,CASKKTGYNNSPLHF,TGTGCCAGCAAAAAGACAGGATATAATAATTCACCCCTCCACTTT
-,TRBV30,TRBJ1-2,-,CAGWSNYGYTF,TGTGCCGGATGGAGTAACTATGGCTACACCTTC
-,TRBV7-9,TRBJ1-4,-,CASSRDSRGEKLFF,TGTGCCAGCAGCCGGGATTCACGGGGCGAAAAACTGTTTTTT
-,TRBV27,TRBJ2-2,TRBD1,CASSSQGAHAGELFF,TGTGCCAGCAGTTCGCAGGGGGCGCATGCCGGGGAGCTGTTTTTT
-,TRBV18,TRBJ1-2,-,CASSPQDLNYGYTF,TGTGCCAGCTCACCCCAAGATCTTAACTATGGCTACACCTTC
-,TRBV19,TRBJ1-3,TRBD1,CASSATPRTGVGNTIYF,TGTGCCAGTAGTGCAACCCCGAGGACAGGGGTTGGAAACACCATATATTTT
-,TRBV19,TRBJ1-5,-,CASSSWGEGDQPQHF,TGTGCCAGTAGTTCCTGGGGCGAAGGAGATCAGCCCCAGCATTTT
-,TRBV21-1,TRBJ1-2,-,CASSKWVVNYGYTF,TGTGCCAGCAGCAAATGGGTAGTTAACTATGGCTACACCTTC
-,TRBV19,TRBJ1-6,-,CASSISFSTAINSPLHF,TGTGCCAGTAGTATTTCCTTTAGTACGGCGATTAATTCACCCCTCCACTTT
-,TRBV6-4,TRBJ2-3,-,CASRFTPSTDTQYF,TGTGCCAGCAGATTTACCCCTAGCACAGATACGCAGTATTTT
-,TRBV10-3,TRBJ1-5,TRBD1,CAISDQDRSNQPQHF,TGTGCCATCAGTGATCAGGACAGGAGCAATCAGCCCCAGCATTTT
once,TRBV29-1,TRBJ2-1,-,CSVDKSEQFF,TGCAGCGTTGATAAGAGTGAGCAGTTCTTC
-,TRBV25-1,TRBJ2-3,-,CASSGGGTHTDTQYF,TGTGCCAGCAGTGGAGGTGGCACGCACACAGATACGCAGTATTTT
once,TRBV5-5,TRBJ1-5,-,CASSFDPWGRDNQPQHF,TGTGCCAGCAGTTTCGACCCCTGGGGCAGAGATAATCAGCCCCAGCATTTT
-,TRBV5-1,TRBJ2-5,-,CASSLAGKETQYF,TGCGCCAGCAGCTTGGCAGGAAAAGAGACCCAGTACTTC
-,TRBV7-2,TRBJ2-1,-,CASSSGRTGNNEQFF,TGTGCCAGCAGCTCCGGGAGGACAGGGAACAATGAGCAGTTCTTC
-,TRBV30,TRBJ1-1,-,CAWSGAMNTEAFF,TGTGCCTGGAGCGGCGCTATGAACACTGAAGCTTTCTTT
-,TRBV5-1,TRBJ1-4,-,CASSLEGTPTNEKLFF,TGCGCCAGCAGCTTGGAGGGGACACCAACTAATGAAAAACTGTTTTTT
-,TRBV2,TRBJ1-1,TRBD1,CASSEFTGGTEAFF,TGTGCCAGCAGTGAATTTACAGGGGGGACTGAAGCTTTCTTT
-,TRBV4-1,TRBJ1-3,-,CASSRGTTPGGGASGNTIYF,TGCGCCAGCAGCCGCGGAACGACCCCCGGAGGGGGGGCCTCTGGAAACACCATATATTTT
-,TRBV5-1,TRBJ2-1,-,CASSFLGTRKNEQFF,TGCGCCAGCAGCTTTTTAGGAACACGCAAGAATGAGCAGTTCTTC
-,TRBV5-1,TRBJ2-7,TRBD1,CASHPGTGAGEQYF,TGCGCCAGCCACCCCGGGACAGGAGCGGGCGAGCAGTACTTC
once,TRBV25-1,TRBJ1-1,-,CASSVRAGNTEAFF,TGTGCCAGCAGTGTCAGGGCGGGAAACACTGAAGCTTTCTTT
-,TRBV28,TRBJ1-4,TRBD1,CASSPQGALNEKLFF,TGTGCCAGCAGTCCCCAGGGGGCGCTTAATGAAAAACTGTTTTTT
-,TRBV5-6,TRBJ2-5,-,CASSLRGSGKETQYF,TGTGCCAGCAGCTTGAGGGGCAGCGGAAAAGAGACCCAGTACTTC
few,TRBV18,TRBJ2-7,-,CASSPGGTYEQYF,TGTGCCAGCTCACCCGGGGGAACCTACGAGCAGTACTTC
-,TRBV11-2,TRBJ2-7,-,CASSLHALSSYEQYF,TGTGCCAGCAGCTTGCACGCACTGAGCTCCTACGAGCAGTACTTC
-,TRBV5-1,TRBJ1-5,-,CASSLDSNQPQHF,TGCGCCAGCAGCCTCGATAGCAATCAGCCCCAGCATTTT
-,TRBV2,TRBJ1-5,TRBD1,CASRPWGQQPQHF,TGTGCCAGCAGACCCTGGGGACAGCAGCCCCAGCATTTT
-,TRBV29-1,TRBJ2-2,-,CSVEEITGSAGELFF,TGCAGCGTTGAAGAGATAACAGGGAGCGCCGGGGAGCTGTTTTTT
-,TRBV5-4,TRBJ2-3,TRBD2,CASSLALAGVKDTQYF,TGTGCCAGCAGCTTGGCCTTAGCGGGAGTAAAAGATACGCAGTATTTT
-,TRBV2,TRBJ1-5,-,CASSGGTYQPQHF,TGTGCCAGCAGTGGAGGCACTTATCAGCCCCAGCATTTT
-,TRBV5-8,TRBJ1-2,-,CASSLGTVTNYGYTF,TGTGCCAGCAGCTTGGGGACAGTTACTAACTATGGCTACACCTTC
-,TRBV7-2,TRBJ2-5,-,CASSLLETQYF,TGTGCCAGCAGCTTACTAGAGACCCAGTACTTC
-,TRBV6-5,TRBJ1-2,-,CATLARGLGYGYTF,TGTGCCACACTAGCCCGGGGGCTCGGATATGGCTACACCTTC
-,TRBV5-4,TRBJ2-6,-,CASSLQGGANVLTF,TGTGCCAGCAGCTTGCAAGGTGGGGCCAACGTCCTGACTTTC
-,TRBV10-1,TRBJ2-5,-,CASSESRGGETQYF,TGCGCCAGCAGTGAGTCGAGAGGGGGAGAGACCCAGTACTTC
-,TRBV10-2,TRBJ1-3,-,CASSERGGSGNTIYF,TGCGCCAGCAGTGAAAGGGGGGGCTCTGGAAACACCATATATTTT
-,TRBV4-1,TRBJ2-3,TRBD2,CASSRVQAGLSTDTQYF,TGCGCCAGCAGCCGAGTCCAAGCGGGACTAAGCACAGATACGCAGTATTTT
-,TRBV18,TRBJ2-7,-,CASSPASRGVEQYF,TGTGCCAGCTCACCGGCCTCGCGTGGGGTCGAGCAGTACTTC
-,TRBV5-8,TRBJ1-3,-,CASSLGRKNTIYF,TGTGCCAGCAGCTTGGGAAGGAAAAACACCATATATTTT
once,TRBV10-1,TRBJ2-7,-,CASSEGSTPGEQYF,TGCGCCAGCAGTGAGGGTAGCACCCCCGGCGAGCAGTACTTC
-,TRBV11-3,TRBJ2-3,-,CASSLGHSTDTQYF,TGTGCCAGCAGCTTAGGACACAGCACAGATACGCAGTATTTT
few,TRBV18,TRBJ1-3,-,CASSPTSGNTIYF,TGTGCCAGCTCACCGACCTCTGGAAACACCATATATTTT
-,TRBV5-1,TRBJ2-7,TRBD2,CASSEEAGGPYEQYF,TGCGCCAGCAGCGAAGAAGCGGGGGGGCCCTACGAGCAGTACTTC
-,TRBV19,TRBJ1-1,-,CASSIKGNTEAFF,TGTGCCAGTAGTATTAAGGGGAACACTGAAGCTTTCTTT
-,TRBV6-4,TRBJ1-6,-,CASSPGGLGVSTLHF,TGTGCCAGCAGTCCCGGGGGGCTCGGAGTTTCCACCCTCCACTTT
-,TRBV19,TRBJ1-3,-,CASSGIPNTIYF,TGTGCCAGTAGTGGTATTCCTAACACCATATATTTT
-,TRBV6-6,TRBJ2-1,TRBD2,CASGGGSSGISNEQFF,TGTGCCAGCGGAGGCGGTTCTAGCGGGATAAGTAATGAGCAGTTCTTC
-,TRBV19,TRBJ2-5,TRBD1,CASSITTGLGTQYF,TGTGCCAGTAGTATAACGACAGGGCTGGGGACCCAGTACTTC
-,TRBV6-1,TRBJ2-7,TRBD1,CASSITGGKYEQYF,TGTGCCAGCAGCATCACAGGGGGGAAGTACGAGCAGTACTTC
-,TRBV7-9,TRBJ2-7,-,CASSLVFYEQYF,TGTGCCAGCAGCTTAGTCTTTTACGAGCAGTACTTC
-,TRBV25-1,TRBJ2-3,-,CASSDNGGLTDTQYF,TGTGCCAGCAGTGATAACGGGGGTCTCACAGATACGCAGTATTTT
-,TRBV9,TRBJ2-7,TRBD2,CASSGGTSREQYF,TGTGCCAGCAGCGGCGGGACTAGTCGCGAGCAGTACTTC